The present T cell receptor beta chain was sequenced within a study of beta chain features in type 1 diabetes. Broader study findings: Junctions at VDJ sites from type 1 diabetes patients had fewer insertions and more deletions. Within each of all four CD4+ subsets, Type 1 diabetes patients had TCRB CDR3s that were moderately but significantly shorter. Resolution of whether HLA type affects TCRB rearrangement was not achieved here.

Notes on this clone: What it binds is not known.

Sorted populations all had greater than 95% purity. CDR1 and CDR2 (germline): SEHNR, FQNEAQ (reference sequence). Trimming stripped 3 bases from V and 5 bases from J, with 13 bases between. The CDR3 runs to 14 residues. The investigators reverse transcribed all of the isolated RNA, so they sequenced expressed TCRB transcripts. Method: immunoSEQ multiplex PCR; TCRdb's copy keeps in-frame clones and lacks some. This table holds 250,000 to 300,000 clones, more than 13% found once. The sequencing input was naive CD4+ T cells from blood. The sequence derives from a man aged 25-45 years with type 1 diabetes. The gene calls are TRBV7-9 and TRBJ2-5; a possible D gene is TRBD1 (6 bases). CDR3 sequence reads: CASSFWGLEETQYF. In DNA, the CDR3 is TGTGCCAGCAGCTTCTGGGGGCTAGAGGAGACCCAGTACTTC.